This T cell receptor (beta chain) was sequenced for a study of shared clonotypes between healthy human individuals. CD45RO negativity and positive selection for CCR7 defined naive CD8 cells, a population that excluded terminally differentiated effector memory CD45RA+ cells. The CDR3 is 14 amino acids. Trimming cost V 7 bases and J 6 bases; bases outside gene matches: 4. The germline gives CDR1 WNHNN, CDR2 SYGVQD (reference sequence). Running of the assay took place at deep level. Sequencing used immunoSEQ multiplex PCR; TCRdb keeps in-frame clones, though not all of them. The top ten hold approximately 24% of the sample, which has almost 700,000 clones, about 90% seen once.

Sequenced material: naive CD8+ T cells sorted from blood. The chain employs TRBV10-1 and TRBJ2-1; TRBD2 matches at 12 bases. The source of this sequence is a man aged 30-40 years in good health. The CDR3 region has the DNA TGCGCCAGCAATCCGGGACTAGCGGGCAATGAGCAGTTCTTC. Translated, it gives CASNPGLAGNEQFF.